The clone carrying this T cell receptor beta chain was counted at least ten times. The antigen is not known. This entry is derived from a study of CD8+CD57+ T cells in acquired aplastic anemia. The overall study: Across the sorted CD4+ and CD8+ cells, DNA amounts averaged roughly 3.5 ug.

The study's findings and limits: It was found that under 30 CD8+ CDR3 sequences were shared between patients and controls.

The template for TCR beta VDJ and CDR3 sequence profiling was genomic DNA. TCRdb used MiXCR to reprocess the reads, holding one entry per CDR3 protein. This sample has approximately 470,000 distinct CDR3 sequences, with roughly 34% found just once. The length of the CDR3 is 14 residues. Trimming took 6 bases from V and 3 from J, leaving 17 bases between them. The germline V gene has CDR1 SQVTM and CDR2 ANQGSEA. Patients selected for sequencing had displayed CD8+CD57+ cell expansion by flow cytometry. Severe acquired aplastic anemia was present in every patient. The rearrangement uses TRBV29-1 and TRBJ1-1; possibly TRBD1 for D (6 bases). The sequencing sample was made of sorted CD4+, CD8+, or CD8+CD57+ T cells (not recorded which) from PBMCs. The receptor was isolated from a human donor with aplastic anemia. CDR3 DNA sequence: TGCAGCGTGTCTATTGGGGGCAGGGACACTGAAGCTTTCTTT. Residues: CSVSIGGRDTEAFF.